This entry lists 19 T cell receptor beta chains sequenced from one sample in a study of blood T cell repertoires in COVID-19 (dated by TCRdb to the early 2020s). The library was generated by the immunoSEQ multiplex PCR assay. TCRdb took this table from immuneACCESS and kept in-frame rearrangements with V and J called. Such tables lack part of the clones; where checked against another copy, unresolved V genes explain under half of the gap, and the rest is unexplained. The sample records roughly 250,000 clones, 87% of which are singletons. About 7% of the sample is in the top ten clones. The specimen sequenced was peripheral blood. Source of these receptors: a man in his sixties who had recovered from COVID-19.

This sequence joins TRBV6-5 and TRBJ2-7; 7 bases are shared with TRBD1. The ends lost 2 bases at V and 4 bases at J; junction bases unmatched: 5. The CDR3 loop spans 14 amino acids. Germline V gene lookup returns CDR1 MNHEY and CDR2 SVGAGI. This CDR3 is CASSYRGPPYEQYF. As DNA, the CDR3 is TGTGCCAGCAGTTACAGGGGGCCCCCTTACGAGCAGTACTTC.

CDR3 sequence reads: CASSYRVRETEAFF. The CDR3, as DNA: TGTGCCAGCAGCTACAGGGTGAGAGAAACTGAAGCTTTCTTT. V usage is TRBV4-2 and J usage is TRBJ1-1; a possible D gene is TRBD1 (6 bases). V was cut by 5 bases and J by 5 bases, with 15 bases left in between. This CDR3 region has 14 residues. Per the germline V gene, CDR1 is LGHNA and CDR2 is YNFKEQ.

This sequence joins TRBV6-1 and TRBJ2-1; TRBD2 agrees at 8 bases. Germline-derived CDR1 and CDR2 are MNHNS and SASEGT. V was pared by 4 bases and J by 2 bases, with 7 bases of the junction left unmatched. The CDR3 runs 16 residues. Here the CDR3 reads CASSGHSGGTYNEQFF. CDR3 in DNA: TGTGCCAGCAGTGGGCATTCGGGGGGGACCTACAATGAGCAGTTCTTC.

This clone was recorded only once. The V call is TRBV12-5, the J call TRBJ2-1; 10 bases are shared with TRBD1. The CDR3 has 17 residues. CDR1 is LGHNT, CDR2 FRNRAP, per germline. J was trimmed by 1 base and V by 0 bases; bases with no gene match: 3. The DNA for the CDR3 is TGTGCTAGTGGTTTGGTACTGGACAGGGGGTCCTACAATGAGCAGTTCTTC. It yields the protein CASGLVLDRGSYNEQFF.

This chain uses TRBV11-2 with TRBJ2-1; 8 positions agree with TRBD2. V shed 3 bases and J 4 bases; nucleotides not matched to a gene: 11. The germline V gene has CDR1 SGHAT and CDR2 FQNNGV. This CDR3 has 17 amino acids. The CDR3 loop is CASSFRFSGAGYNEQFF. CDR3 nucleotide sequence: TGTGCCAGCAGCTTCCGGTTTAGCGGGGCCGGTTACAATGAGCAGTTCTTC.

The V gene is TRBV29-1, the J gene TRBJ2-1; 7 nucleotides agree with TRBD1. This CDR3 has 14 residues. The J segment lost 5 bases and the V segment lost 6 bases, leaving 10 bases of the junction unmatched. Germline values: CDR1 SQVTM, CDR2 ANQGSEA. CDR3 nucleotide sequence: TGCAGCGTGTTCCCGGGACAGCAAAACAATGAGCAGTTCTTC. Translation gives CSVFPGQQNNEQFF.

V is TRBV7-9 and J is TRBJ2-2; TRBD1 agrees at 7 bases. This CDR3 spans 17 amino acids. CDR1 is SEHNR and CDR2 is FQNEAQ in the germline V gene (reference sequence). V was pared by 2 bases and J by 3 bases, with 9 bases of the junction left unmatched. The CDR3 spells CASSLLRGGGYTGELFF. The CDR3 nucleotides are TGTGCCAGCAGCTTATTGAGAGGGGGCGGATACACCGGGGAGCTGTTTTTT.

Worth noting for this clone: A junction end diverges from the germline sequence, so it may reflect a read error. The chain recombines TRBV10-3 with TRBJ1-2; the match to TRBD1 covers 8 bases. Germline V gene sequence: CDR1 ENHRY, CDR2 SYGVKD. The CDR3 loop spans 12 amino acids. This chain's CDR3 is CAISLDRGLRFF. The CDR3 DNA reads as TGTGCCATCAGCCTCGACAGGGGACTACGTTTCTTC.

The rearrangement uses TRBV12-3 or TRBV12-4 and TRBJ2-2; D is undetermined. The V gene lost 3 bases and the J gene lost 7 bases, with 6 bases spanning the gap. This CDR3 has 12 amino acids. As DNA, the CDR3 is TGTGCCAGCAGTTTGAGAGGCGGGGAGCTGTTTTTT. It encodes CASSLRGGELFF.

V gene TRBV7-8 combines with J gene TRBJ2-3, with TRBD1 identical over 8 bases. The CDR3 sequence is 15 residues long. Germline-derived CDR1 and CDR2 are SGHVS and FQNEAQ. J gave up 4 bases and V 5 bases, and 8 bases lay outside the gene matches. The CDR3 reads CASSLWDRSPDTQYF. CDR3 sequence (DNA): TGTGCCAGCAGCCTTTGGGACAGGTCCCCAGATACGCAGTATTTT.

V gene TRBV5-1 combines with J gene TRBJ2-7; D is perhaps TRBD2 (6 bases). Trimming removed 0 bases from V and 6 bases from J, with 16 bases in between. CDR3 length: 15 amino acids. Germline values: CDR1 SGHRS, CDR2 YFSETQ. CDR3 region: CASSLEASGGGEQYF. In DNA form, the CDR3 reads TGCGCCAGCAGCTTGGAAGCCTCTGGGGGAGGCGAGCAGTACTTC.

This clone was counted a single time. The J gene is TRBJ2-7, the V gene TRBV7-9; D perhaps matches TRBD1 (7 bases). CDR1 SEHNR and CDR2 FQNEAQ come from the germline V gene (reference sequence). Trimming pared 5 bases from V and 2 bases from J, leaving 13 bases between. The CDR3 is made up of 14 amino acids. The CDR3 spells CASSPPRGAYEQYF. The DNA for the CDR3 is TGTGCCAGCAGCCCCCCCAGGGGGGCCTACGAGCAGTACTTC.

The chain is built from TRBV18 and TRBJ1-6, with D unclear. The germline CDR1 and CDR2 sequences are KGHSH and LQKENI. The ends were cut back, 1 base at V and 0 bases at J, with 13 bases in the middle. CDR3 length: 18 residues. The CDR3 here is CASSPRPPRDSYNSPLHF. The CDR3 bases are TGTGCCAGCTCACCACGGCCGCCGCGGGACTCCTATAATTCACCCCTCCACTTT.

V gene TRBV30 combines with J gene TRBJ2-3, with 11 bases that match TRBD2. The CDR3 is 15 residues long. With V trimmed by 2 bases and J by 4 bases, 5 bases remained unmatched. Germline V CDR1 and CDR2: GTSNPN, SVGIG (reference sequence). This chain's CDR3 is CAWSRLAGTADTQYF. The CDR3 DNA follows: TGTGCCTGGAGTAGACTAGCGGGGACCGCAGATACGCAGTATTTT.

The chain employs TRBV11-2 and TRBJ2-4, with D perhaps matching TRBD1 (5 bases). The CDR3 spans 14 residues. V lost 8 bases, J lost 1 base, and 12 bases lay in between. Germline CDR1 SGHAT, CDR2 FQNNGV. CDR3 DNA: TGTGCCAGCCTGGGTGGGGCGGCCAAAAACATTCAGTACTTC. Protein product: CASLGGAAKNIQYF.

Of note for this clone: An end of the junction differs from the germline gene, which may be a read error. In nucleotides, the CDR3 is TGTGCCAGCAGCTTAGGTTTTCGACAGGGGGCAGACACGCAGTATTTT. Amino acid sequence: CASSLGFRQGADTQYF. The rearrangement uses TRBV11-3 and TRBJ2-3; 10 bases align to TRBD1. The CDR3 sequence is 16 residues long. Germline V lookup: CDR1 SGHNT, CDR2 YENEEA.

The V call is TRBV12-3 or TRBV12-4, the J call TRBJ1-5; the match to TRBD1 covers 8 bases. The trim removed 5 bases at V and 9 bases at J, leaving 3 bases unmatched. This CDR3 spans 12 amino acids. For the CDR3, the DNA is TGTGCCAGCAGTACACAGGGGGGGCCCCAGCATTTT. It specifies CASSTQGGPQHF.

The rearrangement links TRBV7-2 to TRBJ2-7; 9 bases line up with TRBD1. Germline V CDR1 and CDR2: SGHTA, FQGNSA. The V segment lost 4 bases and the J segment 2 bases; nucleotides outside the gene matches: 0. The CDR3 runs to 13 residues. CDR3: CASSWDRAYEQYV. CDR3 coding DNA: TGTGCCAGCAGCTGGGACAGGGCCTACGAGCAGTACGTC.

The V and J genes are TRBV7-2 and TRBJ2-5; 9 bases line up with TRBD1. This CDR3 spans 14 amino acids. After removal of 5 bases from V and 5 bases from J, the junction contained 6 bases not matched to a gene. Germline values: CDR1 SGHTA, CDR2 FQGNSA. The DNA of the CDR3 is TGTGCCAGCAGCCCCGACAGGGGGAGGGAGACCCAGTACTTC. Encoded protein: CASSPDRGRETQYF.